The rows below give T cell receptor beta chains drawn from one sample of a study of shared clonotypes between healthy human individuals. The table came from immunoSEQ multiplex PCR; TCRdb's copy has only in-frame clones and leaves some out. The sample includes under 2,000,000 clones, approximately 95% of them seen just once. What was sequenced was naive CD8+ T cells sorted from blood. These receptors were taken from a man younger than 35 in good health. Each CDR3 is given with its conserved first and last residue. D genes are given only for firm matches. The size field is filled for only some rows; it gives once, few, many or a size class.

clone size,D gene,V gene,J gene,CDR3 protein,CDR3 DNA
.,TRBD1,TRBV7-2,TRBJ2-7,CASKTGVAYEQYF,TGTGCCAGCAAGACAGGGGTGGCCTACGAGCAGTACTTC
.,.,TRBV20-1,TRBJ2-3,CSARKVDTQYF,TGCAGTGCTAGGAAAGTAGATACGCAGTATTTT
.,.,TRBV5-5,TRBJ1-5,CASSSAGDGNQPQHF,TGTGCCAGCAGCTCGGCAGGGGATGGCAATCAGCCCCAGCATTTT
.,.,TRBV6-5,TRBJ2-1,CASSYSVRGSYNEQFF,TGTGCCAGCAGTTACTCAGTCAGGGGATCCTACAATGAGCAGTTCTTC
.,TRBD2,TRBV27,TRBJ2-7,CASSLSASGLSYEQYF,TGTGCCAGCAGTTTATCAGCTAGCGGGCTCTCCTACGAGCAGTACTTC
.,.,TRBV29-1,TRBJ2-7,CSTQQGSYEQYF,TGCAGCACCCAACAGGGCTCCTACGAGCAGTACTTC
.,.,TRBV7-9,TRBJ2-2,CASRAPEPPGQLFF,TGTGCCAGCAGGGCCCCGGAGCCTCCCGGGCAACTGTTTTTT
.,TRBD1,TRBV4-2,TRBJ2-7,CASSPDRGSYEQYF,TGTGCCAGCAGCCCAGACAGGGGCTCCTACGAGCAGTACTTC
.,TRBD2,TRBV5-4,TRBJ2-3,CASSLKVAGVADTQYF,TGTGCCAGCAGCTTGAAGGTAGCGGGAGTAGCCGATACGCAGTATTTT
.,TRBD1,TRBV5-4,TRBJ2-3,CASSSPGQATDTQYF,TGTGCCAGCAGCTCGCCGGGACAGGCCACAGATACGCAGTATTTT
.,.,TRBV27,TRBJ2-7,CASSWLGPHYEQYF,TGTGCCAGCAGTTGGCTAGGACCGCACTACGAGCAGTACTTC
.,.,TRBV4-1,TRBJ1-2,CASSHVGGRNYGYTF,TGCGCCAGCAGCCACGTCGGGGGGAGGAACTATGGCTACACCTTC
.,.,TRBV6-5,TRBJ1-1,CASSYSEGATEAFF,TGTGCCAGCAGTTACTCCGAGGGAGCCACTGAAGCTTTCTTT
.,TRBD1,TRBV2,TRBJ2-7,CASSLIGQGYEQYF,TGTGCCAGCAGTCTAATCGGACAGGGCTACGAGCAGTACTTC
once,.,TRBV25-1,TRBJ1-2,CASSEIADFYGYTF,TGTGCCAGCAGTGAGATAGCGGATTTCTATGGCTACACCTTC
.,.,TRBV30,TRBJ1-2,CACPRWDYGYTF,TGTGCCTGCCCGAGGTGGGACTATGGCTACACCTTC
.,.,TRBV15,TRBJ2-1,CATSRGTPGPPTAPFF,TGTGCCACCAGCAGAGGTACTCCGGGACCCCCTACGGCTCCGTTCTTC
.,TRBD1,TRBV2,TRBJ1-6,CASLGRQGYSPLHF,TGTGCCAGCCTCGGGAGACAGGGCTACTCACCCCTCCACTTT
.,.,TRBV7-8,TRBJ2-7,CASSSRGGSYEQYF,TGTGCCAGCAGCAGCAGGGGAGGCTCGTACGAGCAGTACTTC
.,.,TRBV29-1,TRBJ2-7,CSVESGLSYEQYF,TGCAGCGTTGAATCTGGTCTTTCCTACGAGCAGTACTTC
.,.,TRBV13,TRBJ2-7,CASSGHLLGYEQYF,TGTGCCAGCAGCGGACACCTTCTAGGGTACGAGCAGTACTTC
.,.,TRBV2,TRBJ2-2,CASLRGDTGELFF,TGTGCCAGCCTCCGAGGGGACACCGGGGAGCTGTTTTTT